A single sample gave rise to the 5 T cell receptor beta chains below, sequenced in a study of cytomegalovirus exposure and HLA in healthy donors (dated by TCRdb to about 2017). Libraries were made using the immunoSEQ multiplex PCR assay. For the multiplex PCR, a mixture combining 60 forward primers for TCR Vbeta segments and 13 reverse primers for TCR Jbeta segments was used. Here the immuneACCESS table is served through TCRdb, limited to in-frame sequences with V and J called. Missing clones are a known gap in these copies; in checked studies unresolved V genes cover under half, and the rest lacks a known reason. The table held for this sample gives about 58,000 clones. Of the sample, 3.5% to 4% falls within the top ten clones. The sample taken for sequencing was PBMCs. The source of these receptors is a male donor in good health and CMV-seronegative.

CDR3: CASSLHPGLAIYEQYF. The CDR3 bases are TGTGCCAGCAGCTTGCACCCGGGACTAGCGATCTACGAGCAGTACTTC. The chain employs TRBV5-6 and TRBJ2-7; 10 nucleotides line up with TRBD2. The germline CDR1 and CDR2 sequences are SGHDT and YYEEEE. This CDR3 has 16 residues. Trimming cost V 1 base and J 3 bases; bases outside gene matches: 7.

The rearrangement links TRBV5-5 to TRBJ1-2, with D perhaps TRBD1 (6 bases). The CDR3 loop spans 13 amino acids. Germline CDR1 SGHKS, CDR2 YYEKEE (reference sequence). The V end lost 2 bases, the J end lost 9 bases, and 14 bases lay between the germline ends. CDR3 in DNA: TGTGCCAGCAGCTTCCCGGGGGGCCAGAGCTACACCTTC. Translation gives CASSFPGGQSYTF.

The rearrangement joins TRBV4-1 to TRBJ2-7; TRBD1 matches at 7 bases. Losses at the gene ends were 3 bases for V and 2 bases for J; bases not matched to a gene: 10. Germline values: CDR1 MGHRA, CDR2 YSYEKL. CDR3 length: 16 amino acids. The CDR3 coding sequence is TGCGCCAGCAGCCATGTTGAAGGGGGCAGCGCCTACGAGCAGTACTTC. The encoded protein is CASSHVEGGSAYEQYF.

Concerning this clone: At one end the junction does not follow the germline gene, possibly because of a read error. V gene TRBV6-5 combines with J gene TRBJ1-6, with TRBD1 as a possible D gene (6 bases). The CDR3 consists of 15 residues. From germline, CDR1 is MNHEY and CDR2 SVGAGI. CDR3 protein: CASAMKGVWGPPLHF. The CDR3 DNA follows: TGTGCCAGCGCGATGAAGGGGGTGTGGGGTCCACCCCTACACTTT.

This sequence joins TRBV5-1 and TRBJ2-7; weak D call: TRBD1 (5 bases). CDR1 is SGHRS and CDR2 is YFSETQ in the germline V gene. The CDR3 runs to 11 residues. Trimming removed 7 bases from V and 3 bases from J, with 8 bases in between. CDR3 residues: CASGAGYEQYF. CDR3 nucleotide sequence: TGCGCCAGCGGGGCCGGCTACGAGCAGTACTTC.